One sample yielded the 10 T cell receptor beta chains listed below, sequenced in a study of T cells in women clearing cervical HPV infection (dated by TCRdb to the late 2010s). To prepare the library, the immunoSEQ multiplex PCR assay was applied. Imported from immuneACCESS, the table was reduced by TCRdb to in-frame sequences with V and J called. These copies leave out some clones; in studies compared against another copy, an unresolved V gene accounts for under half, and the cause of the remainder is not known. This sample's table carries over 25,000 clones. The ten largest clones add up to approximately 22% of the sample. The sequenced sample was blood buffy coat. The receptors shown here come from a woman aged 18 to 69 with a cervical HPV16 infection that either progressed to CIN3+ or cleared (not recorded which).

About this clone itself: The read halts 3 residues ahead of the CDR3 end, with the missing end drawn from the germline J gene. V usage is TRBV19 and J usage is TRBJ2-2; 9 bases map to TRBD2. Germline values: CDR1 LNHDA, CDR2 SQIVND (reference sequence). The CDR3 totals 15 residues. After removal of 5 bases from V and 4 bases from J, the junction contained 5 bases not matched to a gene. CDR3 DNA, as far as it was read: TGTGCCAGTAGTTCAGTAGCGGGAGCCACCGGGGAG. It is translated as CASSSVAGATGE. The full CDR3 protein reads CASSSVAGATGELFF.

In the case of this clone: The observed sequence ends 3 residues before the CDR3 terminus, with the missing tail filled in from the germline J gene. This sequence joins TRBV5-1 and TRBJ2-2; the D gene is possibly TRBD1 (5 bases). The CDR3 sequence is 16 residues long. Germline V gene lookup returns CDR1 SGHRS and CDR2 YFSETQ. The DNA read from the CDR3 is TGCGCCAGCAGGTCGCTAGGTATCTCTGGGGCCAACGTG. This codes for CASRSLGISGANV. The whole CDR3 reads CASRSLGISGANVLFF.

About this clone: The CDR3 end falls 3 residues outside the read, so it is completed with the germline J gene. The chain couples TRBV28 to TRBJ2-1; 14 nucleotides agree with TRBD2. Per the germline V gene, CDR1 is MDHEN and CDR2 is SYDVKM. Trimming took 5 bases from V and 8 from J; bases not matched to a gene: 5. This CDR3 comprises 15 residues. CDR3 protein: CASSAGTSGSHEQFF. Partial CDR3 DNA: TGTGCCAGCAGTGCCGGGACTAGCGGGAGTCATGAG.

Comments on this clone: The DNA ends 3 residues before the CDR3 does, and the rest of the CDR3 is filled in from the germline J gene. This chain links TRBV6-1 with TRBJ1-1, with a possible D match to TRBD1 (5 bases). This CDR3 spans 12 amino acids. In germline, CDR1 is MNHNS, CDR2 SASEGT. The CDR3 protein is CASSEQGSEAFF. The covered CDR3 bases are TGTGCCAGCAGTGAACAGGGATCAGAG.

As regards this clone: Sequencing ends 3 residues short of the CDR3 end; the germline J gene provides the rest. This sequence joins TRBV30 and TRBJ2-1; possibly TRBD2 for D (6 bases). The CDR3 length is 14 residues. Trimming took off 7 bases at V and 3 bases at J, with 16 bases between the two ends. Looked up from germline, CDR1 is GTSNPN and CDR2 is SVGIG (reference sequence). The part of the CDR3 DNA that was read is TGTGCCTCCACCCCCCTAGCGCACTACAATGAG. This encodes CASTPLAHYNE. The complete CDR3 reads CASTPLAHYNEQFF.

Turning to this clone: The sequenced fragment ends 3 residues before the CDR3 boundary, so the rest is inferred from the germline J gene. The rearrangement links TRBV29-1 to TRBJ2-7; D is possibly TRBD2 (6 bases). Germline loops: CDR1 SQVTM, CDR2 ANQGSEA. This CDR3 has 12 amino acids. Trimming stripped 4 bases from V and 6 bases from J, with 13 bases between. The CDR3 sequence: CSVAAGLAEQYF. CDR3 bases read: TGCAGCGTTGCTGCGGGACTCGCCGAG.

Note on this clone: The CDR3 end falls 3 residues outside the read, so it is completed with the germline J gene. J is TRBJ2-1 and V is TRBV5-1; 10 bases are shared with TRBD1. The CDR3 has 15 amino acids. With 0 bases clipped from V and 3 bases from J, the junction kept 0 bases outside the gene matches. Germline V lookup: CDR1 SGHRS, CDR2 YFSETQ. The part of the CDR3 DNA that was read is TGCGCCAGCAGCTTGGGGACAGGGGGCTACAATGAG. Protein product: CASSLGTGGYNE. The complete CDR3 reads CASSLGTGGYNEQFF.

Note on this clone: The read ends 3 residues before the CDR3 terminus; that terminus is restored from the germline J gene. The chain carries TRBV19 and TRBJ1-5; perhaps TRBD1 as D (6 bases). The length of the CDR3 is 19 residues. Germline lookup yields CDR1 LNHDA and CDR2 SQIVND (reference sequence). Deletions cut 5 bases from V and 7 bases from J, with 30 bases between. CDR3 DNA, as far as it was read: TGTGCCAGTAGTCCCTGGACGGAGGACTCATATCCTGGGGGCCAGCCC. Its protein is CASSPWTEDSYPGGQP. The full CDR3 reads CASSPWTEDSYPGGQPQHF.

Comment on this clone: The read stops 3 residues short of the end of the CDR3; the missing end is completed from the germline J gene. The chain employs TRBV7-9 and TRBJ1-2; tentative D call: TRBD1 (6 bases). The CDR3 runs to 15 residues. Per the germline V gene, CDR1 is SEHNR and CDR2 is FQNEAQ (reference sequence). CDR3 DNA (partial): TGTGCCAGCAGCTCGACTAGCGGGAGGGGGAATGAC. Its protein product is CASSSTSGRGND. The full CDR3 reads CASSSTSGRGNDYTF.

CDR3 in amino acids: CASSDSSGRPNEQFF. Incomplete CDR3 DNA: TGTGCCAGCAGTGACTCTAGCGGGAGACCCAATGAG. The gene calls are TRBV6-4 and TRBJ2-1; TRBD2 matches at 9 bases. The read finishes 3 residues shy of the CDR3 end, and the germline J gene is used to complete it. V lost 0 bases, J lost 6 bases, and 3 bases stayed unmatched. Germline CDR1 and CDR2: MRHNA and SNTAGT. The CDR3 covers 15 residues.